Reported below is one T cell receptor (beta chain). The data were obtained in a study of radiotherapy plus CTLA-4 blockade in lung cancer. Using immunoSEQ multiplex PCR, the repertoire was profiled, and TCRdb retains in-frame clones only, with some absent. The sample carries some 78,000 clones, around nine tenths recorded once. V gave up 4 bases and J gave up 4 bases; unmatched junction bases: 5. CDR1 LNHDA and CDR2 SQIVND come from the germline V gene (reference sequence). The CDR3 is 14 residues long. This material consisted of peripheral blood, taken from a patient treated with radiotherapy plus ipilimumab. This receptor was obtained from a human donor with non-small cell lung cancer who had stable disease on radiotherapy plus ipilimumab. The chain employs TRBV19 and TRBJ2-5; 8 positions agree with TRBD2. The CDR3 is CASSTDSGTETQYF. In DNA, the CDR3 is TGTGCCAGTAGTACAGATAGCGGGACAGAGACCCAGTACTTC. Combining the CDR3 with reference TRBV19 and TRBJ2-5 gives the whole variable domain DGGITQSPKYLFRKEGQNVTLSCEQNLNHDAMYWYRQDPGQGLRLIYYSQIVNDFQKGDIAEGYSVSREKKESFPLTVTSAQKNPTAFYLCASSTDSGTETQYFGPGTRLLVL.